A selection of T cell receptor beta chains follows, all from one sample in a study of shared clonotypes between healthy human individuals. Measured with immunoSEQ multiplex PCR; TCRdb has only the in-frame clones, and not every one. Here the sample spans about 1 million clones, around 75% being singletons. The sequenced material came from memory CD4+ T cells sorted from blood. The receptors come from a man younger than 35 in good health. Both conserved end residues are part of each CDR3. Fields, in order: J gene, CDR3 length, V gene, clone size, D gene, CDR3 protein, CDR3 DNA. D genes are given only for firm matches. Rows may omit the clone size; those that give it use once, few, many or a size class.

TRBJ2-1	15	TRBV11-3	NA	NA	CASSLSGSSYNEQFF	TGTGCCAGCAGCCTTAGCGGAAGCTCCTACAATGAGCAGTTCTTC
TRBJ1-5	17	TRBV6-4	once	NA	CASTLPGQLNSNQPQHF	TGTGCCAGCACCCTCCCAGGACAGCTTAATAGCAATCAGCCCCAGCATTTT
TRBJ2-7	16	TRBV7-2	NA	TRBD2	CASSLVASGKLYEQYF	TGTGCCAGCAGCTTAGTGGCTAGCGGGAAACTTTACGAGCAGTACTTC
TRBJ1-1	13	TRBV28	few	NA	CASSLAGDTEAFF	TGTGCCAGCAGTTTAGCAGGGGACACTGAAGCTTTCTTT
TRBJ1-2	14	TRBV28	NA	NA	CASSLVGTDYGYTF	TGTGCCAGCAGTTTAGTGGGGACCGACTATGGCTACACCTTC
TRBJ2-5	13	TRBV7-3	few	NA	CASSETYQETQYF	TGTGCCAGCAGCGAAACCTATCAAGAGACCCAGTACTTC
TRBJ2-6	15	TRBV6-1	NA	NA	CASSVYGSGANVLTF	TGTGCCAGCAGCGTTTACGGATCTGGGGCCAACGTCCTGACTTTC
TRBJ2-7	13	TRBV6-5	NA	TRBD1	CASRRGQLAEQYF	TGTGCCAGCAGACGGGGACAGCTCGCCGAGCAGTACTTC
TRBJ1-1	14	TRBV29-1	NA	NA	CSVEVPKTNTEAFF	TGCAGCGTTGAAGTGCCAAAGACGAACACTGAAGCTTTCTTT
TRBJ1-4	15	TRBV10-3	NA	NA	CAISESPGPNEKLFF	TGTGCCATCAGTGAGTCCCCGGGGCCTAATGAAAAACTGTTTTTT
TRBJ1-2	15	TRBV18	NA	NA	CASSPLVAGGDGYTF	TGTGCCAGCTCACCACTTGTGGCGGGGGGCGATGGCTACACCTTC
TRBJ2-5	12	TRBV29-1	NA	TRBD1	CSVEGQQETQYF	TGCAGCGTTGAGGGACAGCAAGAGACCCAGTACTTC
TRBJ1-5	11	TRBV6-6	NA	NA	CASGGVQPQHF	TGTGCCAGCGGAGGAGTCCAGCCCCAGCATTTT
TRBJ2-1	16	TRBV5-4	NA	NA	CASSKGGTSSYNEQFF	TGTGCCAGCAGCAAAGGGGGGACGAGCTCCTACAATGAGCAGTTCTTC
TRBJ2-7	16	TRBV7-2	NA	TRBD2	CASSQSSGRVPYEQYF	TGTGCCAGCAGTCAGAGTAGCGGGAGAGTCCCCTACGAGCAGTACTTC
TRBJ1-1	12	TRBV10-3	NA	NA	CASSYSGREAFF	TGTGCCAGCAGTTACTCGGGCAGGGAAGCTTTCTTT
TRBJ1-1	16	TRBV21-1	NA	NA	CASSKRVSRMNTEAFF	TGTGCCAGCAGCAAGAGGGTGTCCCGAATGAACACTGAAGCTTTCTTT
TRBJ1-4	15	TRBV10-3	NA	NA	CAISERGTKNEKLFF	TGTGCCATCAGTGAGCGGGGGACGAAGAATGAAAAACTGTTTTTT
TRBJ2-1	16	TRBV7-6	NA	TRBD2	CASSLIAGGRGNEQFF	TGTGCCAGCAGCTTGATAGCGGGAGGGCGGGGCAATGAGCAGTTCTTC
TRBJ1-4	16	TRBV28	few	TRBD1	CASSLLPGQGKEKLFF	TGTGCCAGCAGTTTACTGCCGGGACAGGGAAAGGAAAAACTGTTTTTT
TRBJ2-2	17	TRBV28	NA	TRBD2	CASRIAGANYRGGELFF	TGTGCCAGCAGAATAGCGGGGGCCAACTATAGGGGCGGGGAGCTGTTTTTT
TRBJ2-7	13	TRBV18	few	NA	CASSPLIGYEQYF	TGTGCCAGCTCACCTCTGATTGGCTACGAGCAGTACTTC
TRBJ1-2	11	TRBV5-1	NA	NA	CASSSDYGYTF	TGCGCCAGCAGCTCTGACTATGGCTACACCTTC
TRBJ1-1	16	TRBV15	NA	NA	CATSRDSFRWNTEAFF	TGTGCCACCAGCAGAGATAGCTTCAGATGGAACACTGAAGCTTTCTTT
TRBJ1-4	13	TRBV5-1	NA	NA	CASSEATNEKLFF	TGCGCCAGCAGCGAAGCAACTAATGAAAAACTGTTTTTT
TRBJ2-5	15	TRBV11-2	few	NA	CASSLAGVSQETQYF	TGTGCCAGCAGCTTAGCGGGGGTCAGCCAAGAGACCCAGTACTTC
TRBJ2-2	15	TRBV19	NA	NA	CASKGRGTNTGELFF	TGTGCCAGTAAGGGCAGGGGAACGAACACCGGGGAGCTGTTTTTT
TRBJ2-2	14	TRBV19	NA	NA	CASMKEGYTGELFF	TGTGCCAGTATGAAGGAGGGTTACACCGGGGAGCTGTTTTTT
TRBJ1-5	14	TRBV9	NA	NA	CASSDRVGNQPQHF	TGTGCCAGCAGCGACAGGGTCGGCAATCAGCCCCAGCATTTT
TRBJ2-3	14	TRBV6-5	once	NA	CASRTGLLTDTQYF	TGTGCCAGCAGGACGGGACTCTTGACAGATACGCAGTATTTT
TRBJ2-5	13	TRBV4-1	NA	TRBD2	CASSLAGGETQYF	TGCGCCAGCAGCCTCGCGGGAGGTGAGACCCAGTACTTC
TRBJ2-7	15	TRBV6-1	NA	TRBD1	CASSEVGDRVREQYF	TGTGCCAGCAGTGAAGTTGGGGACAGGGTGAGGGAGCAGTACTTC
TRBJ2-7	16	TRBV19	NA	NA	CASSIQAGQNFYEQYF	TGTGCCAGTAGTATACAGGCGGGACAAAACTTCTACGAGCAGTACTTC
TRBJ1-5	13	TRBV30	few	TRBD1	CAWSFTGVQPQHF	TGTGCCTGGAGTTTTACAGGGGTACAGCCCCAGCATTTT
TRBJ2-1	18	TRBV4-2	NA	TRBD2	CASSQKIGGGPNSNEQFF	TGTGCCAGCAGCCAAAAAATCGGGGGGGGACCTAACTCCAATGAGCAGTTCTTC
TRBJ2-1	15	TRBV7-8	NA	NA	CASSRSGAGYNEQFF	TGTGCCAGCAGCAGAAGCGGTGCAGGCTACAATGAGCAGTTCTTC
TRBJ2-7	12	TRBV28	NA	NA	CASTKVGREQYF	TGTGCCAGCACCAAAGTAGGCCGGGAGCAGTACTTC
TRBJ2-7	15	TRBV7-6	NA	TRBD2	CASSLSAGTAYEQYF	TGTGCCAGCAGCTTGTCAGCGGGAACAGCTTACGAGCAGTACTTC
TRBJ1-6	15	TRBV2	few	NA	CASSVGGDGNSPLHF	TGTGCCAGCAGTGTAGGGGGGGATGGCAATTCACCCCTCCACTTT
TRBJ2-2	15	TRBV4-1	NA	NA	CASSQDSGATGELFF	TGCGCCAGCAGCCAAGACAGTGGAGCAACCGGGGAGCTGTTTTTT
TRBJ2-6	16	TRBV2	NA	NA	CASSAGLSSGANVLTF	TGTGCCAGCAGTGCGGGGTTAAGCTCTGGGGCCAACGTCCTGACTTTC
TRBJ2-7	15	TRBV2	NA	TRBD2	CASSFERGANDEQYF	TGTGCCAGCAGTTTTGAGCGGGGGGCGAATGACGAGCAGTACTTC
TRBJ2-6	17	TRBV7-8	NA	NA	CASSGLYPQSRANVLTF	TGTGCCAGCAGCGGGTTGTACCCACAAAGTCGGGCCAACGTCCTGACTTTC
TRBJ2-2	15	TRBV5-1	NA	NA	CASSKTGEATGELFF	TGCGCCAGCAGCAAAACAGGGGAGGCGACCGGGGAGCTGTTTTTT
TRBJ1-4	15	TRBV5-8	NA	TRBD1	CASSFFGTGKEKLFF	TGTGCCAGCAGCTTTTTCGGGACAGGGAAGGAAAAACTGTTTTTT
TRBJ2-5	13	TRBV5-1	NA	NA	CATNPAGGETQYF	TGCGCCACCAACCCGGCGGGCGGCGAGACCCAGTACTTC
TRBJ1-1	14	TRBV2	NA	TRBD1	CASSYTGGNTEAFF	TGTGCCAGCAGTTACACAGGGGGGAACACTGAAGCTTTCTTT
TRBJ2-7	15	TRBV4-3	NA	NA	CASSQDRAVLYEQYF	TGCGCCAGCAGCCAAGATCGCGCGGTGCTCTACGAGCAGTACTTC
TRBJ1-6	15	TRBV19	NA	NA	CASRFGGQNNSPLHF	TGTGCCAGTAGGTTCGGGGGACAAAATAATTCACCCCTCCACTTT
TRBJ2-5	16	TRBV5-1	NA	TRBD2	CASSRRLAGEGETQYF	TGCGCCAGCAGCCGGCGACTAGCGGGAGAGGGAGAGACCCAGTACTTC
TRBJ1-1	13	TRBV19	NA	NA	CASSIRGYTEAFF	TGTGCCAGTAGTATTCGGGGATACACTGAAGCTTTCTTT
TRBJ2-2	16	TRBV9	NA	NA	CASSVEGVKNTGELFF	TGTGCCAGCAGCGTAGAAGGGGTTAAGAACACCGGGGAGCTGTTTTTT
TRBJ2-1	18	TRBV7-9	NA	NA	CASSPNSGVIGAYNEQFF	TGTGCCAGCAGCCCAAATAGCGGAGTAATAGGAGCCTACAATGAGCAGTTCTTC